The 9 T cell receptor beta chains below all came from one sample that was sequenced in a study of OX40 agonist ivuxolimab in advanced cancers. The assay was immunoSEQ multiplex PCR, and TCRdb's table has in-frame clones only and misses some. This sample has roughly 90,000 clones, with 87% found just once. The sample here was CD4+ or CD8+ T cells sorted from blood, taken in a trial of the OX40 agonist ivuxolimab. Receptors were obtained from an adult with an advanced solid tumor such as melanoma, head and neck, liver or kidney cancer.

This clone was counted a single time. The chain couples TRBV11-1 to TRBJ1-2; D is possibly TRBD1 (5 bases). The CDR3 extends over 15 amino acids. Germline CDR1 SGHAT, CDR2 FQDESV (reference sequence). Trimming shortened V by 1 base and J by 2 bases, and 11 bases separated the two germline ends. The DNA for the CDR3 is TGTGCCAGCAGCTTAGGCGGCAGGGCAAACTATGGCTACACCTTC. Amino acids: CASSLGGRANYGYTF.

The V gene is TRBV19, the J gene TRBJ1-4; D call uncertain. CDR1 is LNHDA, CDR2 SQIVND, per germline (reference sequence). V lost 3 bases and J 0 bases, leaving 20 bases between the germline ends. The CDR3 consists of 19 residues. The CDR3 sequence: CASSIGRQTSPATNEKLFF. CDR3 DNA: TGTGCCAGTAGTATTGGTAGACAAACGAGTCCTGCAACTAATGAAAAACTGTTTTTT.

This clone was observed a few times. The CDR3 loop is CAIGGFGNQPQHF. CDR3 coding DNA: TGTGCCATTGGAGGGTTCGGCAATCAGCCCCAGCATTTT. The chain carries TRBV19 and TRBJ1-5; D is uncertain. V lost 10 bases to trimming and J lost 2 bases, with 12 bases between them. CDR3 length: 13 residues. CDR1 is LNHDA and CDR2 is SQIVND in the germline V gene (reference sequence).

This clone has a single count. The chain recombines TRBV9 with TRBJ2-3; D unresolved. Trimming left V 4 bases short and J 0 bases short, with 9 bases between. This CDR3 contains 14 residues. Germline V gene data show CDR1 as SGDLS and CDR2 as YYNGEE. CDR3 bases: TGTGCCAGCAGCCCACTGGCTAGCACAGATACGCAGTATTTT. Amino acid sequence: CASSPLASTDTQYF.

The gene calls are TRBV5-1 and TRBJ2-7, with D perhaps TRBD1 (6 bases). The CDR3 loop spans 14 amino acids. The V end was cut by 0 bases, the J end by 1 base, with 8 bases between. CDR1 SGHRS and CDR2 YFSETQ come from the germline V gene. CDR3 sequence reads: CASSLVGQSYEQYF. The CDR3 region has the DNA TGCGCCAGCAGCTTGGTTGGACAGTCCTACGAGCAGTACTTC.

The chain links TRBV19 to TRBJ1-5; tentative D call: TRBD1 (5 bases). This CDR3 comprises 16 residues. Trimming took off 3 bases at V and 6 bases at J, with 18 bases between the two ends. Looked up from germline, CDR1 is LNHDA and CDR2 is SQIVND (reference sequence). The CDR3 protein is CASSIQGRARGQPQHF. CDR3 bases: TGTGCCAGTAGTATCCAGGGACGGGCCAGAGGTCAGCCCCAGCATTTT.

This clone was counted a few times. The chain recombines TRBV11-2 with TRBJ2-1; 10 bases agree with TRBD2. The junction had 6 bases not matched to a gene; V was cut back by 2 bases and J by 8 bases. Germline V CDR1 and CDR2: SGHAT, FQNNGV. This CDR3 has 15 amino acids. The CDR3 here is CASSLIAGGADEQFF. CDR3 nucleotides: TGTGCCAGCAGCTTAATAGCGGGAGGCGCGGATGAGCAGTTCTTC.

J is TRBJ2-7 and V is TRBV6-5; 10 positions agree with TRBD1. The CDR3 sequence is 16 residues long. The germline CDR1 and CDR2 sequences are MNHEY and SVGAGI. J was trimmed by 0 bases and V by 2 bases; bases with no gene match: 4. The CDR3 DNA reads TGTGCCAGCAGTTACGGGGGGACAGGGGCCTCCTACGAGCAGTACTTC. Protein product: CASSYGGTGASYEQYF.

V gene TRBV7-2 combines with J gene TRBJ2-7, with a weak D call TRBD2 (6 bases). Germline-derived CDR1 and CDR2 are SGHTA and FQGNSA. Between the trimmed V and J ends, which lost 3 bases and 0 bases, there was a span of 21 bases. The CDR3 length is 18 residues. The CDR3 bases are TGTGCCAGCAGCTTCGCATCGATGGGCGGGATAGGCTCCTACGAGCAGTACTTC. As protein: CASSFASMGGIGSYEQYF.